The 15 T cell receptor beta chains listed next were all sequenced from one sample in a study of human T cells and chemical hapten exposure. As for time point: healthy volunteer bleed at 6 weeks. Total RNA came from unfractionated whole blood. TCRdb reprocessed the RACE reads with MiXCR, giving one entry per CDR3 protein. The sample contains around 80,000 distinct CDR3 sequences, about 9% of which appear only once. The sequenced sample consisted of whole blood. The source is a male donor in good health. Some clones in this sample may be carry-over from other donors' samples.

The chain joins TRBV7-2 to TRBJ2-1, with TRBD2 matching 8 bases. The germline V gene encodes CDR1 SGHTA and CDR2 FQGNSA. The junction had 6 bases not matched to a gene; V was cut back by 2 bases and J by 0 bases. This CDR3 is built from 17 residues. The CDR3 spells CASSLSRGGSSYNEQFF. CDR3 nucleotide sequence: TGTGCCAGCAGCTTATCTCGCGGGGGGAGCTCCTACAATGAGCAGTTCTTC.

The table lists this clonotype with a few counts. The rearrangement joins TRBV20-1 to TRBJ1-2; 7 nucleotides agree with TRBD1. The CDR3 is 14 amino acids. Germline-derived CDR1 and CDR2 are DFQATT and SNEGSKA (reference sequence). The trim removed 3 bases at V and 2 bases at J, leaving 6 bases unmatched. CDR3 DNA: TGCAGTGCTAGCTGGGTACAGGGGAACTATGGCTACACCTTC. It translates to CSASWVQGNYGYTF.

The chain recombines TRBV12-3 or TRBV12-4 with TRBJ2-3, with 7 bases matching TRBD1. V dropped 6 bases and J dropped 0; count of bases not matched to a gene: 15. The CDR3 has 18 amino acids. CDR3 nucleotides: TGTGCCAGCAGCCGGGACAGCCTTGATGGGTTTAGCACAGATACGCAGTATTTT. It translates to CASSRDSLDGFSTDTQYF.

This clonotype was detected ten times or more. The CDR3 is CASSPTGGEETQYF. CDR3 DNA sequence: TGTGCCAGCAGCCCGACGGGGGGGGAAGAGACCCAGTACTTC. The V gene is TRBV7-2, the J gene TRBJ2-5; 8 nucleotides agree with TRBD2. Germline trimming cut 5 bases from V and 3 bases from J; bases unmatched to any gene: 5. Germline CDR1 and CDR2: SGHTA and FQGNSA. The CDR3 consists of 14 residues.

The V call is TRBV7-2, the J call TRBJ2-7; TRBD1 matches at 10 bases. This CDR3 is 15 amino acids long. The V segment lost 3 bases and the J segment 2 bases; nucleotides outside the gene matches: 4. From germline, CDR1 is SGHTA and CDR2 FQGNSA. The CDR3 is CASSFRDRGPYEQYF. The DNA of the CDR3 is TGTGCCAGCAGCTTCCGGGACAGGGGTCCCTACGAGCAGTACTTC.

This clonotype was recorded at least ten times. The chain is built from TRBV7-9 and TRBJ2-7; 9 bases line up with TRBD1. This CDR3 region has 13 residues. The germline V gene has CDR1 SEHNR and CDR2 FQNEAQ (reference sequence). Unmatched junction bases numbered 3, after V lost 8 bases and J lost 1 base. DNA of the CDR3: TGTGCCAGCCGGGACAGGGCTTCCTACGAGCAGTACTTC. Translation gives CASRDRASYEQYF.

This clonotype was observed a handful of times. CDR3 sequence (DNA): TGTGCCAGCAGTGGGGCGAACACTGAAGCTTTCTTT. This sequence encodes CASSGANTEAFF. The gene calls are TRBV2 and TRBJ1-1; D remains ambiguous. With 4 bases removed from V and 1 base from J, the gap between germline ends came to 4 bases. CDR3 length: 12 amino acids. Germline-derived CDR1 and CDR2 are SNHLY and FYNNEI.

This clonotype turned up a few times. The genes are TRBV12-3 or TRBV12-4 and TRBJ1-5, with D perhaps matching TRBD1 (6 bases). The CDR3 contains 18 residues. Between the trimmed V and J ends, which lost 5 bases and 0 bases, there was a span of 20 bases. As DNA, the CDR3 is TGTGCCAGCAGTCCCTCCTGGGGGCCTCCCTTTAGCAATCAGCCCCAGCATTTT. Its translation is CASSPSWGPPFSNQPQHF.

This clonotype occurred many times. The chain couples TRBV6-1 to TRBJ2-1, with 11 nucleotides matching TRBD1. V was pared by 0 bases and J by 8 bases, with 3 bases of the junction left unmatched. Germline V CDR1 and CDR2: MNHNS, SASEGT. The CDR3 length is 15 residues. CDR3 bases: TGTGCCAGCAGTGAAGCGCAGGACAGGGGGCATGAGCAGTTCTTC. Residues: CASSEAQDRGHEQFF.

The chain combines TRBV6-2 or TRBV6-3 with TRBJ2-6; tentatively, D is TRBD1 (6 bases). CDR3 length: 15 residues. V gave up 6 bases and J gave up 2 bases, with 11 bases separating them. Germline lookup yields CDR1 MNHEY and CDR2 SVGEGT. CDR3: CASRPTGPGANVLTF. DNA of the CDR3: TGTGCCAGCAGGCCGACAGGTCCTGGGGCCAACGTCCTGACTTTC.

The chain joins TRBV12-5 to TRBJ1-1, with 8 bases lining up with TRBD1. The CDR3 runs to 18 residues. V lost 0 bases to trimming and J lost 1 base; unmatched junction nucleotides: 10. The V gene's germline CDR1 is LGHNT and CDR2 FRNRAP. CDR3 protein: CASGLVLAGGMENTEAFF. For the CDR3, the DNA is TGTGCTAGTGGTTTGGTACTGGCAGGGGGCATGGAGAACACTGAAGCTTTCTTT.

The chain has TRBV6-5 and TRBJ1-1; TRBD1 aligns across 7 bases. After removal of 6 bases from V and 0 bases from J, the junction contained 7 bases not matched to a gene. The CDR3 runs 15 residues. Germline CDR1 is MNHEY and CDR2 is SVGAGI. CDR3 sequence (DNA): TGTGCCAGCAGCCCGGGACAGCAGATGAACACTGAAGCTTTCTTT. This encodes CASSPGQQMNTEAFF.

This clonotype was counted at least ten times. This rearrangement joins TRBV21-1 to TRBJ1-1; TRBD1, the D gene given by the table, was not confirmed from the DNA. TRBV21-1 is labeled a pseudogene. This CDR3 has 18 amino acids. The CDR3: CASSSPKKEVHMNTEAFF. The CDR3 DNA is TGTGCCAGCAGCAGTCCCAAAAAAGAGGTCCACATGAACACTGAAGCTTTCTTT.

In its sample, this clonotype was seen many times. This CDR3 reads CASSVIQGTGANVLTF. In nucleotides, the CDR3 is TGTGCCAGCAGCGTAATCCAGGGAACGGGGGCCAACGTCCTGACTTTC. V gene TRBV14 combines with J gene TRBJ2-6, with D maybe TRBD1 (5 bases). The CDR3 totals 16 residues. Germline lookup yields CDR1 SGHDN and CDR2 FVKESK. V lost 5 bases to trimming and J lost 4 bases, with 15 bases between them. The entire variable domain, with the rest obtained from reference TRBV14 and TRBJ2-6, is as follows: EAGVTQFPSHSVIEKGQTVTLRCDPISGHDNLYWYRRVMGKEIKFLLHFVKESKQDESGMPNNRFLAERTGGTYSTLKVQPAELEDSGVYFCASSVIQGTGANVLTFGAGSRLTVL.

This chain uses TRBV6-5 with TRBJ1-1; a possible D gene is TRBD1 (5 bases). Per germline, CDR1 MNHEY and CDR2 SVGAGI. Trimming cost V 6 bases and J 0 bases, with 20 bases left between them. This CDR3 is built from 17 residues. CDR3 loop: CASRTTIMGPMNTEAFF. The CDR3 bases are TGTGCCAGCAGGACAACTATTATGGGGCCCATGAACACTGAAGCTTTCTTT.